The 24 T cell receptor beta chains listed next were all sequenced from one sample in a study of CD8+CD57+ T cells in acquired aplastic anemia. The template used for profiling TCR beta VDJ and CDR3 was genomic DNA. One entry per CDR3 protein, called by TCRdb with MiXCR from the reads. The table includes roughly 170,000 distinct CDR3 sequences, 63% detected once. The sequencing input was sorted CD4+, CD8+, or CD8+CD57+ T cells (not recorded which) from PBMCs. Every receptor here comes from a human donor in good health.

This clonotype was recorded at least ten times. The chain has TRBV19 and TRBJ2-1; perhaps TRBD1 as D (6 bases). Looked up from germline, CDR1 is LNHDA and CDR2 is SQIVND (reference sequence). Trimming stripped 5 bases from V and 0 bases from J, with 11 bases between. The CDR3 has 15 amino acids. The CDR3 bases are TGTGCCAGTAGTCTGCAGGGGAGCTCCTACAATGAGCAGTTCTTC. Translated: CASSLQGSSYNEQFF.

This clonotype was seen ten or more times. V is TRBV20-1 and J is TRBJ2-7; no definite D call. The CDR3 consists of 12 residues. Germline CDR1 reads DFQATT; CDR2 reads SNEGSKA (reference sequence). Trimming took 3 bases from V and 6 from J, leaving 12 bases between them. CDR3 sequence: CSASPFGLEQYF. Here the CDR3 DNA reads TGCAGTGCTAGTCCCTTCGGGCTCGAGCAGTACTTC.

CDR3 sequence (DNA): TGTGCCAGCAGCTTCGGGACAGGGAATAACTATGGCTACACCTTC. It specifies CASSFGTGNNYGYTF. V and J are TRBV7-6 and TRBJ1-2, with 9 bases lining up with TRBD1. The CDR3 totals 15 residues. CDR1 is SGHVS, CDR2 FNYEAQ, per germline. J gave up 1 base and V 3 bases, and 3 bases lay outside the gene matches.

The chain employs TRBV5-1 and TRBJ2-7; possible D gene TRBD2, 6 bases. Trimming removed 3 bases at V and 0 bases at J, with 13 bases between. CDR3 length: 15 amino acids. Germline assignment: CDR1 SGHRS and CDR2 YFSETQ. CDR3 loop: CASSWSRDSSYEQYF. As DNA, the CDR3 is TGCGCCAGCAGCTGGAGTAGGGACTCCTCCTACGAGCAGTACTTC.

This clonotype was observed a handful of times. The genes are TRBV29-1 and TRBJ2-3, with a tentative D call TRBD1 (5 bases). This CDR3 region has 12 residues. Germline V lookup: CDR1 SQVTM, CDR2 ANQGSEA. The V end lost 7 bases, the J end lost 1 base, and 9 bases lay between the germline ends. CDR3: CSASTGTDTQYF. CDR3 nucleotide sequence: TGCAGCGCCTCGACAGGCACAGATACGCAGTATTTT.

CDR3 sequence reads: CSATRDRGLGQPQHF. CDR3 coding DNA: TGCAGTGCTACCCGTGACAGGGGGCTTGGTCAGCCCCAGCATTTT. This chain links TRBV20-1 with TRBJ1-5; 10 bases line up with TRBD1. This CDR3 is 15 amino acids long. Looked up from germline, CDR1 is DFQATT and CDR2 is SNEGSKA (reference sequence). The trim removed 4 bases at V and 6 bases at J, leaving 9 bases unmatched.

The chain employs TRBV2 and TRBJ1-1; no clear D. Deletions cut 7 bases from V and 1 base from J, with 10 bases between. CDR1 and CDR2 (germline): SNHLY, FYNNEI. The CDR3 is 13 residues long. CDR3 nucleotides: TGTGCCAGCACAGCGGAGGGGAACACTGAAGCTTTCTTT. Translating gives CASTAEGNTEAFF.

V usage is TRBV7-3 and J usage is TRBJ2-6; no reliable D call. Germline assignment: CDR1 SGHTA and CDR2 FQGTGA. The CDR3 extends over 15 amino acids. The germline V and J ends were trimmed by 6 bases and 3 bases, with 12 bases remaining between them. CDR3 sequence: CASSDGRDGANVLTF. CDR3 coding DNA: TGTGCCAGCAGTGATGGGCGCGATGGGGCCAACGTCCTGACTTTC.

The chain employs TRBV7-9 and TRBJ2-1; D unresolved. Deletions cut 1 base from V and 5 bases from J, with 6 bases between. The CDR3 consists of 13 residues. Per the germline V gene, CDR1 is SEHNR and CDR2 is FQNEAQ (reference sequence). The CDR3 region is CASSLGLNNEQFF. The CDR3 DNA is TGTGCCAGCAGCTTAGGTCTTAACAATGAGCAGTTCTTC.

In its sample, this clonotype was seen a few times. The chain employs TRBV15 and TRBJ2-7; 11 bases fit TRBD2. This CDR3 has 15 residues. From germline, CDR1 is LNHNV and CDR2 YYDKDF (reference sequence). Trimming cost V 1 base and J 6 bases; bases outside gene matches: 5. CDR3 nucleotides: TGTGCCACCAGCAGAGTAGCGGGAGGGACGGGCGAGCAGTACTTC. Protein sequence: CATSRVAGGTGEQYF.

J is TRBJ2-2 and V is TRBV19, with unresolved D. The length of the CDR3 is 14 residues. Germline V CDR1 and CDR2: LNHDA, SQIVND (reference sequence). Trimming pared 7 bases from V and 0 bases from J, leaving 9 bases between. DNA for the CDR3: TGTGCCAGTACTGCGGAGTCGAACACCGGGGAGCTGTTTTTT. Translating gives CASTAESNTGELFF.

This chain joins TRBV20-1 and TRBJ1-1, with D uncertain. V was cut by 0 bases and J by 3 bases, with 14 bases left in between. The CDR3 length is 15 residues. Germline V gene data show CDR1 as DFQATT and CDR2 as SNEGSKA (reference sequence). CDR3 DNA sequence: TGCAGTGCTAGAGATTTAGGCAGGACCCACACTGAAGCTTTCTTT. This translates into CSARDLGRTHTEAFF.

The chain combines TRBV20-1 with TRBJ2-7; 12 nucleotides agree with TRBD2. Trimming took 0 bases from V and 12 from J; bases not matched to a gene: 6. The CDR3 has 13 amino acids. The germline CDR1 and CDR2 sequences are DFQATT and SNEGSKA (reference sequence). CDR3 sequence: CSARDASGRAAYF. The CDR3, as DNA: TGCAGTGCTAGAGATGCTAGCGGGAGGGCCGCGTACTTC.

This clonotype was counted ten times or more. The rearrangement uses TRBV29-1 and TRBJ2-7; D call uncertain. Germline V gene lookup returns CDR1 SQVTM and CDR2 ANQGSEA. CDR3 length: 12 residues. V was pared by 4 bases and J by 0 bases, with 7 bases between. This CDR3 is CSVGANSYEQYF. The CDR3 DNA reads TGCAGCGTTGGAGCCAACTCCTACGAGCAGTACTTC.

The table lists this clonotype with many counts. The chain carries TRBV4-3 and TRBJ2-3; 9 bases agree with TRBD1. The CDR3 covers 15 residues. CDR1 and CDR2 (germline): LGHNA, YSLEER. V lost 0 bases to trimming and J lost 3 bases; unmatched junction nucleotides: 1. CDR3 amino acids: CASSQETGGTDTQYF. CDR3 DNA: TGCGCCAGCAGCCAAGAGACAGGGGGAACAGATACGCAGTATTTT.

The genes are TRBV9 and TRBJ2-1, with D unclear. The CDR3 is 14 residues long. Trimming left V 0 bases short and J 6 bases short, with 10 bases between. CDR1 SGDLS and CDR2 YYNGEE come from the germline V gene. CDR3 coding DNA: TGTGCCAGCAGCGTAGTTGGGATATCCAATGAGCAGTTCTTC. Translated, it gives CASSVVGISNEQFF. The full variable domain, with the rest looked up from reference TRBV9 and TRBJ2-1, is DSGVTQTPKHLITATGQRVTLRCSPRSGDLSVYWYQQSLDQGLQFLIQYYNGEERAKGNILERFSAQQFPDLHSELNLSSLELGDSALYFCASSVVGISNEQFFGPGTRLTVL.

The table lists this clonotype with a few counts. The chain joins TRBV28 to TRBJ2-1; TRBD2 is a possible D gene (5 bases). Per germline, CDR1 MDHEN and CDR2 SYDVKM. The V gene lost 0 bases and the J gene lost 5 bases, with 11 bases spanning the gap. This CDR3 has 15 amino acids. CDR3 sequence reads: CASSLWTLDDNEQFF. The DNA for the CDR3 is TGTGCCAGCAGTTTATGGACACTAGACGACAATGAGCAGTTCTTC. Together with reference TRBV28 and TRBJ2-1, the CDR3 gives the full variable domain: DVKVTQSSRYLVKRTGEKVFLECVQDMDHENMFWYRQDPGLGLRLIYFSYDVKMKEKGDIPEGYSVSREKKERFSLILESASTNQTSMYLCASSLWTLDDNEQFFGPGTRLTVL.

Details on this clonotype: Sequence at one end of the junction differs from germline and may be a read error. The chain recombines TRBV7-6 with TRBJ2-2, with 10 bases lining up with TRBD2. CDR1 SGHVS and CDR2 FNYEAQ come from the germline V gene. This CDR3 is built from 13 residues. CDR3 DNA sequence: TGTGCCAGCAGCTTAAGGTCTAGCGGGGGGCTGTTTTTT. It specifies CASSLRSSGGLFF.

The table lists this clonotype with a count of one. J is TRBJ2-7 and V is TRBV9; D gene uncertain. The germline V gene has CDR1 SGDLS and CDR2 YYNGEE. This CDR3 comprises 14 residues. With 0 bases removed from V and 2 bases from J, the gap between germline ends came to 9 bases. CDR3 in DNA: TGTGCCAGCAGCGTAGGCAGGACCACCTACGAGCAGTACTTC. As protein: CASSVGRTTYEQYF.

This clonotype was observed a handful of times. The chain joins TRBV9 to TRBJ2-1; 16 nucleotides agree with TRBD2. The CDR3 runs to 18 residues. Per the germline V gene, CDR1 is SGDLS and CDR2 is YYNGEE. The ends lost 4 bases at V and 3 bases at J; junction bases unmatched: 7. The CDR3 bases are TGTGCCAGCAGCACCCAGGGACTAGCGGGAGGGGACTACAATGAGCAGTTCTTC. This codes for CASSTQGLAGGDYNEQFF.

V usage is TRBV27 and J usage is TRBJ1-4; tentatively, D is TRBD1 (6 bases). Between the trimmed V and J ends, which lost 3 bases and 6 bases, there was a span of 11 bases. The CDR3 is 14 amino acids. Germline CDR1 and CDR2: MNHEY and SMNVEV (reference sequence). CDR3 DNA sequence: TGTGCCAGCAGTTTGGTGGCAGGGGATGAAAAACTGTTTTTT. This codes for CASSLVAGDEKLFF.

A word on this clonotype: Because the CDR3 is missing its conserved closing phenylalanine or tryptophan, this is likely a read error. It is unclear where the CDR3 begins or ends on the DNA, so no DNA is shown, and the CDR3 is as TCRdb lists it. This chain joins TRBV10-3 and TRBJ1-1; the D segment call TRBD1 is taken from the table without a DNA check. 24 amino acids form the CDR3, both terminal residues included. Germline V gene data show CDR1 as ENHRY and CDR2 as SYGVKD. The CDR3: CAIGTGEGGTEAAVFRMGTGHCQS.

This chain uses TRBV24-1 with TRBJ1-2; no reliable D call. This CDR3 is 13 amino acids long. V lost 7 bases and J 8 bases, leaving 16 bases between the germline ends. Germline V lookup: CDR1 KGHDR, CDR2 SFDVKD. The CDR3 DNA reads as TGTGCCACCAGAAGACACGGCCCCGCGGGCTACACCTTC. This translates into CATRRHGPAGYTF.

The V gene is TRBV10-3, the J gene TRBJ1-1, with D unresolved. CDR1 ENHRY and CDR2 SYGVKD come from the germline V gene. V dropped 2 bases and J dropped 0 bases, with 1 base sitting between them. This CDR3 is built from 12 residues. CDR3 amino acids: CAISELNTEAFF. The CDR3 coding sequence is TGTGCCATCAGTGAGCTGAACACTGAAGCTTTCTTT.